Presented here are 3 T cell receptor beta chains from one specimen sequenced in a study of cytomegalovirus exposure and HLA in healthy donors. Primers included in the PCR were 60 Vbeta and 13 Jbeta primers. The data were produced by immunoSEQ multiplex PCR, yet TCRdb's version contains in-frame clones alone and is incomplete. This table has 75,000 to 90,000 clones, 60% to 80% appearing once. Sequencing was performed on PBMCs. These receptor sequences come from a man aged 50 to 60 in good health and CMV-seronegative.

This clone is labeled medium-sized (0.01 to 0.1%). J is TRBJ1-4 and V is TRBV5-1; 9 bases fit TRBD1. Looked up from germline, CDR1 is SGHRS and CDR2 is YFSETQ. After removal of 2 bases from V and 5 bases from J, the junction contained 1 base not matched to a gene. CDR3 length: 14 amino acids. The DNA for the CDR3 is TGCGCCAGCAGCTTCGGGACAGGGAATGAAAAACTGTTTTTT. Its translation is CASSFGTGNEKLFF.

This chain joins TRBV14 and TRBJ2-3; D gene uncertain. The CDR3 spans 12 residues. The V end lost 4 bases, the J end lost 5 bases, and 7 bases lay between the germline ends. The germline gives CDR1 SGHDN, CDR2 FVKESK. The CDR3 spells CASSLYGDTQYF. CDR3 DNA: TGTGCCAGCAGCCTCTACGGAGATACGCAGTATTTT.

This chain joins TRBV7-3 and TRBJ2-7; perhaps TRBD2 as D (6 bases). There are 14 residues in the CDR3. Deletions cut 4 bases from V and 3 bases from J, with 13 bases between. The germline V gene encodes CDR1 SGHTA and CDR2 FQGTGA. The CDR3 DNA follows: TGTGCCAGCAGCTCCCCGGGACTGCGCTACGAGCAGTACTTC. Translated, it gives CASSSPGLRYEQYF.